This TCR beta chain was retrieved from a study of metastatic and nonmetastatic thyroid tumors. Study overall: Comparative analysis of repertoires was undertaken across blood and tumor or nodule tissue obtained from malignant and benign thyroid patients. Notes on the study in general: The study reportedly found significantly higher TCR beta diversity in malignant thyroid tumors than benign nodules, in blood and tumor.

Trimming took 6 bases from V and 0 from J; bases not matched to a gene: 3. The CDR3 covers 15 residues. Per the germline V gene, CDR1 is MNHEY and CDR2 is SVGEGT. No patient had received any treatment before thyroid surgery. Remarks on this clone: Antigen unknown.

TCRdb ran MiXCR on the PCR reads. The sample lists about 35,000 clones; roughly a sixth were seen once. This receptor was identified in a male donor with papillary thyroid cancer or a benign thyroid nodule (not recorded which). Some clones in this sample may be carry-over from other donors' samples. Sequencing used blood. V is TRBV6-2 or TRBV6-3 and J is TRBJ2-1, with 9 bases lining up with TRBD2. The CDR3 DNA reads as TGTGCCAGCAGCAGTAGCGGGAGCTCCTACAATGAGCAGTTCTTC. Residues: CASSSSGSSYNEQFF.